These 14 T cell receptor beta chains came from one sample sequenced in a study of T cell responses to AZD1222 COVID-19 vaccine. Here immunoSEQ multiplex PCR was the method, and the copy in TCRdb shows in-frame clones only, minus some. The table includes about 130,000 clones, 80% to 90% detected once. The source was peripheral blood, collected on day 0 of AZD1222 vaccination. These receptors were obtained from an adult in good health.

The chain combines TRBV27 with TRBJ2-1; D not resolved. Germline CDR1 is MNHEY and CDR2 is SMNVEV (reference sequence). V gave up 7 bases and J gave up 0 bases, with 10 bases separating them. This CDR3 contains 14 residues. As DNA, the CDR3 is TGTGCCAGCAAATTGCTTAGCTCCTACAATGAGCAGTTCTTC. As protein: CASKLLSSYNEQFF.

The chain is built from TRBV2 and TRBJ1-4, with D possibly matching TRBD1 (5 bases). Germline CDR1 and CDR2: SNHLY and FYNNEI. The CDR3 contains 14 residues. V dropped 7 bases and J dropped 5 bases, with 14 bases sitting between them. CDR3 loop: CASILGRGNEKLFF. CDR3 nucleotides: TGTGCCAGCATACTGGGACGCGGAAATGAAAAACTGTTTTTT.

The chain recombines TRBV10-3 with TRBJ2-5; the D is unclear. Germline values: CDR1 ENHRY, CDR2 SYGVKD. This CDR3 is built from 14 residues. Trimming stripped 0 bases from V and 1 base from J, with 6 bases between. The DNA for the CDR3 is TGTGCCATCAGTGAGTCGAATAGCCAAGAGACCCAGTACTTC. Translating it yields CAISESNSQETQYF.

The chain uses TRBV30 and TRBJ2-2; D perhaps matches TRBD2 (5 bases). The CDR3 spans 15 residues. With 1 base removed from V and 4 bases from J, the gap between germline ends came to 13 bases. Germline values: CDR1 GTSNPN, CDR2 SVGIG (reference sequence). CDR3 sequence (DNA): TGTGCCTGGAGTGGAAATCTACGGGGCACCGGGGAGCTGTTTTTT. Translated: CAWSGNLRGTGELFF.

The chain recombines TRBV4-2 with TRBJ1-4; D remains ambiguous. The CDR3 is 16 residues long. Deletions cut 3 bases from V and 7 bases from J, with 18 bases between. Germline V gene lookup returns CDR1 LGHNA and CDR2 YNFKEQ. The CDR3 here is CASSHEEVLITEKLFF. CDR3 nucleotides: TGTGCCAGCAGCCACGAGGAGGTACTAATCACTGAAAAACTGTTTTTT.

The chain carries TRBV28 and TRBJ1-6; D perhaps matches TRBD1 (6 bases). The ends were cut back, 7 bases at V and 0 bases at J, with 13 bases in the middle. CDR1 and CDR2 (germline): MDHEN, SYDVKM. The length of the CDR3 is 16 residues. DNA of the CDR3: TGTGCCAGCATTGGGCAGGGGAGCTCCTATAATTCACCCCTCCACTTT. This codes for CASIGQGSSYNSPLHF.

The CDR3 DNA is TGTGCCAGCAGCTTAGGCCCCCGTGAGGGACCCTACGAGCAGTACTTC. Translating gives CASSLGPREGPYEQYF. This chain links TRBV7-2 with TRBJ2-7; D is possibly TRBD1 or TRBD2 (5 bases each). The V gene lost 1 base and the J gene lost 2 bases, with 15 bases spanning the gap. Germline V lookup: CDR1 SGHTA, CDR2 FQGNSA. The CDR3 is made up of 16 amino acids.

The chain employs TRBV7-3 and TRBJ1-1, with D uncertain. The CDR3 runs to 13 residues. Trimming pared 5 bases from V and 1 base from J, leaving 8 bases between. The V gene's germline CDR1 is SGHTA and CDR2 FQGTGA. CDR3 residues: CASSADQNTEAFF. Written as DNA, the CDR3 is TGTGCCAGCAGCGCCGACCAGAACACTGAAGCTTTCTTT.

The chain uses TRBV30 and TRBJ1-2; D is ambiguous. Trimming removed 0 bases at V and 2 bases at J, with 10 bases between. CDR1 is GTSNPN and CDR2 is SVGIG in the germline V gene (reference sequence). The CDR3 extends over 14 amino acids. This CDR3 is CAWSVAVSNYGYTF. The CDR3 DNA sequence: TGTGCCTGGAGTGTAGCTGTGTCCAACTATGGCTACACCTTC. The full variable domain, its missing parts supplied by reference TRBV30 and TRBJ1-2, is SQTIHQWPATLVQPVGSPLSLECTVEGTSNPNLYWYRQAAGRGLQLLFYSVGIGQISSEVPQNLSASRPQDRQFILSSKKLLLSDSGFYLCAWSVAVSNYGYTFGSGTRLTVV.

The chain is built from TRBV12-3 or TRBV12-4 and TRBJ2-5; D perhaps matches TRBD1 (5 bases). V lost 10 bases to trimming and J lost 1 base, with 13 bases between them. The CDR3 length is 13 residues. The CDR3 coding sequence is TGTGCCACCCGGTGGGGCATCCAAGAGACCCAGTACTTC. This translates into CATRWGIQETQYF.

This chain links TRBV7-3 with TRBJ2-5; weak D call: TRBD2 (5 bases). V lost 3 bases, J lost 2 bases, and 13 bases lay in between. In germline, CDR1 is SGHTA, CDR2 FQGTGA. The CDR3 contains 15 residues. CDR3 amino acids: CASSLSSQRQETQYF. CDR3 coding DNA: TGTGCCAGCAGCTTGTCCAGCCAGCGGCAAGAGACCCAGTACTTC. Variable domain in full (rest from reference TRBV7-3 and TRBJ2-5): GAGVSQTPSNKVTEKGKYVELRCDPISGHTALYWYRQSLGQGPEFLIYFQGTGAADDSGLPNDRFFAVRPEGSVSTLKIQRTERGDSAVYLCASSLSSQRQETQYFGPGTRLLVL.

This sequence joins TRBV21-1 and TRBJ2-1; the table's TRBD2 call for D was not verified on the DNA. TRBV21-1 counts as a pseudogene. The CDR3 consists of 15 residues. The DNA of the CDR3 is TGTGCCAGCACCTCACTAGCGGGAGGGCCTAGAGAGCAGTTCTTC. The encoded protein is CASTSLAGGPREQFF.

The V call is TRBV7-7, the J call TRBJ2-6; unclear D gene. The germline V gene encodes CDR1 SSHAT and CDR2 FNYEAQ (reference sequence). The CDR3 is 14 residues long. V shed 5 bases and J shed 0 bases, with 5 bases lying between them. The CDR3 loop is CASSASSGANVLTF. As DNA, the CDR3 is TGTGCCAGCAGCGCGAGCTCTGGGGCCAACGTCCTGACTTTC.

The chain joins TRBV10-3 to TRBJ2-7; 7 nucleotides line up with TRBD2. Looked up from germline, CDR1 is ENHRY and CDR2 is SYGVKD. Germline trimming cut 6 bases from V and 3 bases from J; bases unmatched to any gene: 5. CDR3 length equals 13 residues. CDR3 in amino acids: CAISPGEGYEQYF. The CDR3 DNA reads TGTGCCATCAGCCCGGGGGAGGGCTACGAGCAGTACTTC.